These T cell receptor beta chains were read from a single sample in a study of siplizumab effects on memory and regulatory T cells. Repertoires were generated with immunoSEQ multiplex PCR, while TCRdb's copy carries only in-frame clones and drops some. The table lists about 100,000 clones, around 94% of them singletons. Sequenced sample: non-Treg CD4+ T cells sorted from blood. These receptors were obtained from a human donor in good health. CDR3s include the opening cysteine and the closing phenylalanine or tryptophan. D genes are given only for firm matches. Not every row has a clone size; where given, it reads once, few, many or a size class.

CASRLFTGSYEQYF TGCGCCAGCAGGTTATTTACGGGCTCCTACGAGCAGTACTTC TRBJ2-7 - few TRBV5-1
CSVVQGSDTQYF TGCAGCGTTGTACAGGGATCAGATACGCAGTATTTT TRBJ2-3 - - TRBV29-1
CASSPLGEQYF TGTGCCAGCAGCCCCCTAGGGGAGCAGTACTTC TRBJ2-5 - - TRBV7-6
CASSPQPSGGEYNEQFF TGCGCCAGCAGCCCCCAGCCTAGCGGGGGGGAATACAATGAGCAGTTCTTC TRBJ2-1 TRBD2 - TRBV5-1
CASSIGEISSTDTQYF TGTGCCAGTAGTATAGGAGAAATTTCTAGCACAGATACGCAGTATTTT TRBJ2-3 - - TRBV19
CASSSSSPNEKLFF TGTGCCAGCTCATCATCGTCCCCAAATGAAAAACTGTTTTTT TRBJ1-4 - - TRBV18
CASSELRGSGEKLFF TGTGCCAGCAGTGAATTAAGGGGTAGTGGTGAAAAACTGTTTTTT TRBJ1-4 - - TRBV6-1
CASSEAPGAYQPQHF TGTGCCAGCAGTGAAGCGCCGGGGGCCTATCAGCCCCAGCATTTT TRBJ1-5 - few TRBV6-1
CASSISLAGVPYNEQFF TGTGCCAGCAGCATCTCTCTAGCGGGAGTTCCCTACAATGAGCAGTTCTTC TRBJ2-1 TRBD2 once TRBV11-2
CASTTTSTRTNTGELFF TGTGCCAGCACCACGACTTCGACACGCACGAACACCGGGGAGCTGTTTTTT TRBJ2-2 - - TRBV11-2
CASSLVANTGELFF TGTGCCAGTAGTTTGGTCGCGAACACCGGGGAGCTGTTTTTT TRBJ2-2 - - TRBV19
CASHAGKETQYF TGTGCCAGCCACGCAGGGAAAGAGACCCAGTACTTC TRBJ2-5 - - TRBV2
CASSMYYGYTF TGTGCCAGTAGTATGTACTATGGCTACACCTTC TRBJ1-2 - - TRBV19
CASSDSGAGELFF TGTGCCAGCAGTGACTCGGGAGCCGGGGAGCTGTTTTTT TRBJ2-2 - few TRBV2
CAWSPGPNEKLFF TGTGCCTGGAGTCCTGGGCCTAATGAAAAACTGTTTTTT TRBJ1-4 - - TRBV30
CASSNRRGRIGAFF TGTGCCAGCAGCAACCGCCGGGGGCGGATCGGAGCTTTCTTT TRBJ1-1 - - TRBV5-6
CASSLTSLAKNIQYF TGTGCCAGCAGCTTGACTAGTTTAGCCAAAAACATTCAGTACTTC TRBJ2-4 - - TRBV13
CASSFRGGETQYF TGCGCCAGCAGCTTCAGGGGCGGGGAGACCCAGTACTTC TRBJ2-5 - - TRBV5-1
CAWSEGGRGNQPQHF TGTGCCTGGAGTGAAGGGGGTCGGGGCAATCAGCCCCAGCATTTT TRBJ1-5 - once TRBV30
CASSLQGTWGYNEQFF TGTGCCAGCAGCTTACAGGGGACGTGGGGCTACAATGAGCAGTTCTTC TRBJ2-1 - - TRBV7-3
CSARTVDLKYF TGCAGTGCTAGAACGGTGGACTTGAAATACTTC TRBJ2-5 - - TRBV20-1
CASSIQENTEAFF TGTGCCAGCAGTATACAGGAGAACACTGAAGCTTTCTTT TRBJ1-1 - - TRBV6-4
CASSYGLSSYEQYF TGTGCCAGTAGTTATGGGCTGAGCTCCTACGAGCAGTACTTC TRBJ2-7 - once TRBV19
CASSFSSGYTDTQYF TGTGCCAGCAGCTTCTCTTCAGGATACACAGATACGCAGTATTTT TRBJ2-3 - - TRBV5-5
CASSLTGRGNTGELFF TGTGCCAGCAGCTTAACGGGGCGGGGAAACACCGGGGAGCTGTTTTTT TRBJ2-2 - - TRBV7-3
CASSSTGPNQPQHF TGTGCCAGCAGCTCGACAGGGCCCAATCAGCCCCAGCATTTT TRBJ1-5 TRBD1 - TRBV5-4
CASSLGRVSSYEQYF TGTGCCAGCAGCTTAGGAAGGGTCTCCTCCTACGAGCAGTACTTC TRBJ2-7 - - TRBV11-2
CASSYSRIQETQYF TGTGCCAGCAGTTACTCCAGAATCCAAGAGACCCAGTACTTC TRBJ2-5 - - TRBV6-5
CSARHIYEQYF TGCAGTGCAAGACATATCTACGAGCAGTACTTC TRBJ2-7 - - TRBV20-1
CASSGGGGYGYTF TGTGCCAGCAGTGGGGGGGGCGGCTATGGCTACACCTTC TRBJ1-2 - - TRBV28
CASSQVLGQGAGGNTEAFF TGTGCCAGCAGCCAAGTTTTAGGGCAGGGGGCGGGAGGGAACACTGAAGCTTTCTTT TRBJ1-1 TRBD1 - TRBV4-2
CASSFLVAGANVLTF TGCGCCAGCAGCTTCCTAGTAGCTGGGGCCAACGTCCTGACTTTC TRBJ2-6 - - TRBV5-1
CASSAGGPYSNQPQHF TGTGCCAGCAGCGCCGGGGGCCCTTATAGCAATCAGCCCCAGCATTTT TRBJ1-5 - - TRBV9
CATSREGSGRGDEQFF TGTGCCACCAGCAGAGAGGGTAGCGGGAGGGGGGATGAGCAGTTCTTC TRBJ2-1 TRBD2 - TRBV15
CASRFFGRGTDTQYF TGTGCCAGCAGATTCTTCGGAAGGGGAACAGATACGCAGTATTTT TRBJ2-3 - - TRBV11-2
CASSLGGRAGEQYF TGTGCCAGCAGCTTAGGTGGGAGGGCCGGCGAGCAGTACTTC TRBJ2-7 TRBD2 - TRBV7-8
CATSRYMTGGGYTF TGTGCCACCAGCAGATACATGACCGGTGGGGGCTACACCTTC TRBJ1-2 - - TRBV15
CASSLRDRGRYTF TGTGCCAGCAGCTTAAGGGACAGGGGAAGGTACACCTTC TRBJ1-2 TRBD1 - TRBV7-8
CASSDRVRASGRLGEQFF TGTGCCAGCAGCGACAGGGTTCGGGCTAGCGGGAGATTAGGTGAGCAGTTCTTC TRBJ2-1 TRBD2 once TRBV9
CAIDRGRNTEAFF TGTGCCATCGACAGGGGAAGAAACACTGAAGCTTTCTTT TRBJ1-1 TRBD1 - TRBV10-3
CASSLARGARVTEAFF TGTGCCAGCAGCTTAGCGCGGGGGGCGCGGGTAACTGAAGCTTTCTTT TRBJ1-1 - - TRBV7-9
CASSLGSRSNTEAFF TGTGCCAGCAGCTTAGGATCGCGGTCCAACACTGAAGCTTTCTTT TRBJ1-1 - - TRBV7-8
CASSVIPSGNTIYF TGTGCCAGCAGCGTAATCCCTTCTGGAAACACCATATATTTT TRBJ1-3 - - TRBV9
CSARGTDTQYF TGCAGTGCTAGAGGGACAGATACGCAGTATTTT TRBJ2-3 - - TRBV20-1
CASRDRDTGELFF TGCGCCAGCCGGGACAGGGACACCGGGGAGCTGTTTTTT TRBJ2-2 TRBD1 - TRBV10-1
CASSLPLTGGSRNEQFF TGTGCCAGCAGCCTTCCGCTGACGGGAGGAAGTAGAAATGAGCAGTTCTTC TRBJ2-1 TRBD2 - TRBV5-8
CASSILDVQYF TGTGCCAGCAGCATTCTAGACGTGCAGTATTTT TRBJ2-3 - - TRBV6-6
CASSPSGRSYNEQFF TGTGCCAGTAGTCCTAGCGGGAGATCCTACAATGAGCAGTTCTTC TRBJ2-1 TRBD2 - TRBV19
CASSSGAGGFTGELFF TGCGCCAGCAGCTCCGGAGCAGGGGGCTTCACCGGGGAGCTGTTTTTT TRBJ2-2 TRBD1 - TRBV5-1